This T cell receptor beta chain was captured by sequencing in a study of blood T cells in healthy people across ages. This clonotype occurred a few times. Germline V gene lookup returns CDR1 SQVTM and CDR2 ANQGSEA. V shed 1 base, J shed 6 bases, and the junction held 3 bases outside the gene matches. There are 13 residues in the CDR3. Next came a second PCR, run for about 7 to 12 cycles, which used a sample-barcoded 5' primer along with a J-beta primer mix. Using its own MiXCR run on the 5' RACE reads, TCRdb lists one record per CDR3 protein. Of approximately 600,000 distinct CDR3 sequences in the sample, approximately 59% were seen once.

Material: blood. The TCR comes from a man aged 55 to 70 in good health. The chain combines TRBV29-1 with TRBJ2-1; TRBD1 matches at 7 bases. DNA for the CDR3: TGCAGCGTTGAAGGTGACAGGGCCAATGAGCAGTTCTTC. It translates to CSVEGDRANEQFF.